The 2 T cell receptor beta chains below all came from one sample that was sequenced in a study of blood T cells in healthy people across ages. Together with a sample-barcoded 5' primer, a J-beta primer mix was included in a second PCR lasting about 6 to 11 cycles. One entry per CDR3 protein, called by TCRdb with MiXCR from the 5' RACE reads. The sample holds 750,000 to 950,000 distinct CDR3 sequences, roughly 50% seen once. What was sequenced was blood. The source is a man older than 75 in good health.

The rearrangement links TRBV3-1 to TRBJ2-7; 11 bases align to TRBD1. The CDR3 length is 16 residues. Germline loops: CDR1 LGHDT, CDR2 YNNKEL (reference sequence). Trimming took 0 bases from V and 6 from J; bases not matched to a gene: 7. The CDR3 DNA reads TGTGCCAGCAGCCAAGAAACGGGGACAGGGGGGGGCGAGCAGTACTTC. The encoded protein is CASSQETGTGGGEQYF.

The gene calls are TRBV20-1 and TRBJ2-1, with D perhaps matching TRBD2 (5 bases). This CDR3 spans 15 amino acids. Trimming cost V 4 bases and J 0 bases, with 13 bases left between them. Germline V CDR1 and CDR2: DFQATT, SNEGSKA (reference sequence). CDR3 sequence: CSATTAGRSYNEQFF. The CDR3 bases are TGCAGTGCTACGACGGCGGGCCGCTCCTACAATGAGCAGTTCTTC.